Listed below are T cell receptor beta chains from one sample, sequenced in a study of beta chain features in type 1 diabetes. The repertoire was sequenced with immunoSEQ multiplex PCR; TCRdb's copy has only in-frame clones and lacks some. The data hold 300,000 to 350,000 clones, with 14% observed a single time. Sequenced input: central memory CD4+ T cells from blood. Receptors originate from a young man in good health. The CDR3 runs from the conserved cysteine through the conserved F or W. Each record gives: V gene, D gene, clone size, J gene, CDR3 protein, CDR3 DNA. D genes are given only for firm matches. A row's size may be missing; if present it is once, few, many or a size class.

TRBV5-1	.	.	TRBJ2-1	CASSINPNEQFF	TGCGCCAGCAGCATAAACCCGAATGAGCAGTTCTTC
TRBV6-1	.	few	TRBJ1-4	CASKTTGGEKLFF	TGTGCCAGCAAGACGACAGGAGGGGAAAAACTGTTTTTT
TRBV7-2	.	.	TRBJ2-5	CASSLTGDFRKTQYF	TGTGCCAGCAGCTTAACCGGGGATTTTAGAAAGACCCAGTACTTC
TRBV11-2	.	few	TRBJ2-3	CASSFSGLTTDTQYF	TGTGCCAGCAGCTTTAGCGGACTAACCACAGATACGCAGTATTTT
TRBV7-2	TRBD1	few	TRBJ1-5	CASSSSPGQNQPQHF	TGTGCCAGCAGCTCTTCCCCGGGACAGAATCAGCCCCAGCATTTT
TRBV9	.	many	TRBJ1-6	CASSRSSGNSPLHF	TGTGCCAGCAGCAGATCCTCGGGGAATTCACCCCTCCACTTT
TRBV14	.	few	TRBJ1-2	CASSQFGWVNYGYTF	TGTGCCAGCAGCCAGTTCGGGTGGGTTAACTATGGCTACACCTTC
TRBV7-2	.	.	TRBJ1-5	CASSLLGSSNQPQHF	TGTGCCAGCAGCTTACTCGGGTCTAGCAATCAGCCCCAGCATTTT
TRBV7-9	.	many	TRBJ1-2	CASSDSAGRGATDGYTF	TGTGCCAGCAGCGATAGTGCTGGACGGGGGGCGACGGATGGCTACACCTTC
TRBV6-5	TRBD2	few	TRBJ2-1	CASSNSGIRAEQFF	TGTGCCAGCAGCAATAGCGGGATAAGGGCTGAGCAGTTCTTC
TRBV6-5	.	few	TRBJ1-2	CASSFGARGYTF	TGTGCCAGCAGTTTCGGGGCGCGAGGCTACACCTTC
TRBV29-1	.	.	TRBJ1-2	CSVQGGGGYGYTF	TGCAGCGTCCAGGGAGGGGGTGGTTATGGCTACACCTTC
TRBV19	.	few	TRBJ1-1	CASSMSPLWSQNTEAFF	TGTGCCAGTAGTATGTCCCCTTTATGGTCCCAGAACACTGAAGCTTTCTTT
TRBV6-5	.	few	TRBJ1-5	CASSDDPTQPQHF	TGTGCCAGCAGTGATGACCCGACCCAGCCCCAGCATTTT
TRBV6-5	.	few	TRBJ2-7	CASRQDPSSYEQYF	TGTGCCAGCAGGCAGGATCCGAGCTCCTACGAGCAGTACTTC
TRBV5-8	TRBD2	.	TRBJ2-5	CASSSLAGQGQETQYF	TGTGCCAGCAGTTCACTAGCGGGTCAGGGACAAGAGACCCAGTACTTC
TRBV6-5	.	.	TRBJ2-2	CASSPDKARAGELFF	TGTGCCAGCAGTCCCGACAAGGCCAGGGCCGGGGAGCTGTTTTTT
TRBV30	.	.	TRBJ2-5	CAWSRRIQETQYF	TGTGCCTGGAGTAGGCGGATCCAAGAGACCCAGTACTTC
TRBV6-6	TRBD2	.	TRBJ2-5	CASSKGLAALQETQYF	TGTGCCAGCAGTAAAGGACTAGCGGCGTTACAAGAGACCCAGTACTTC
TRBV28	TRBD1	.	TRBJ2-2	CASSSTGAAGELFF	TGTGCCAGCAGCTCGACAGGGGCGGCCGGGGAGCTGTTTTTT
TRBV7-2	TRBD2	.	TRBJ2-5	CASSPQRGRQETQYF	TGTGCCAGCAGCCCGCAGCGGGGCCGGCAAGAGACCCAGTACTTC
TRBV7-2	.	many	TRBJ2-6	CASSRGHSGANVLTF	TGTGCCAGCAGCAGGGGACACTCTGGGGCCAACGTCCTGACTTTC
TRBV27	.	.	TRBJ2-5	CASSLGIRTVSETQYF	TGTGCCAGCAGTTTAGGTATTCGGACAGTCAGCGAGACCCAGTACTTC
TRBV27	.	.	TRBJ1-2	CASSSQGNYGYTF	TGTGCCAGCAGTTCCCAGGGGAACTATGGCTACACCTTC
TRBV10-2	.	few	TRBJ1-1	CASSEGRQLNTEAFF	TGCGCCAGCAGTGAGGGCAGGCAATTGAACACTGAAGCTTTCTTT
TRBV6-6	.	once	TRBJ1-5	CASSYMRGQPQHF	TGTGCCAGCAGTTATATGAGGGGTCAGCCCCAGCATTTT
TRBV4-3	.	.	TRBJ2-3	CASSQDGRGDTQYF	TGCGCCAGCAGCCAAGATGGCAGGGGAGATACGCAGTATTTT
TRBV5-4	.	.	TRBJ2-2	CASSPSAGELFF	TGTGCCAGCAGCCCCTCGGCCGGGGAGCTGTTTTTT
TRBV29-1	.	.	TRBJ1-4	CSVGRGGEKLFF	TGCAGCGTTGGACGGGGTGGTGAAAAACTGTTTTTT
TRBV13	.	.	TRBJ2-3	CASSFSLSGRYF	TGTGCCAGCAGCTTTTCCTTGTCGGGGAGGTATTTT
TRBV7-2	.	.	TRBJ2-1	CASSLNTGSSYNEQFF	TGTGCCAGCAGCCTAAATACAGGGAGCTCCTACAATGAGCAGTTCTTC
TRBV6-5	.	few	TRBJ1-1	CASKGHPNTEAFF	TGTGCCAGCAAGGGACATCCGAACACTGAAGCTTTCTTT
TRBV5-1	TRBD2	.	TRBJ2-5	CASSPGLQYQETQYF	TGCGCCAGCAGCCCGGGACTACAGTACCAAGAGACCCAGTACTTC
TRBV5-6	.	.	TRBJ1-1	CASSFYGTEAFF	TGTGCCAGCAGCTTTTACGGCACTGAAGCTTTCTTT
TRBV5-1	.	.	TRBJ1-1	CASSRDTTNTEAFF	TGCGCCAGCAGCCGGGACACGACGAACACTGAAGCTTTCTTT
TRBV5-6	.	few	TRBJ2-5	CASSMGGPGTQYF	TGTGCCAGCAGCATGGGGGGGCCGGGGACCCAGTACTTC
TRBV10-3	.	.	TRBJ1-2	CATKLSGEVGYTF	TGTGCCACCAAATTGTCAGGAGAAGTTGGCTACACCTTC
TRBV7-2	TRBD1	.	TRBJ2-7	CASSPGTVLSEQYF	TGTGCCAGCAGCCCCGGGACAGTTTTATCCGAGCAGTACTTC
TRBV6-1	.	few	TRBJ1-3	CASKGNSGNTIYF	TGTGCCAGCAAGGGAAACTCTGGAAACACCATATATTTT
TRBV6-5	.	few	TRBJ2-2	CASSLRRGTNGELFF	TGTGCCAGCAGTTTGAGGCGGGGTACAAACGGGGAGCTGTTTTTT
TRBV6-5	.	few	TRBJ1-1	CASSLGGWNTEAFF	TGTGCCAGCAGCCTCGGGGGATGGAACACTGAAGCTTTCTTT
TRBV6-6	.	few	TRBJ2-7	CASSPNAYEQYF	TGTGCCAGCAGCCCCAACGCGTACGAGCAGTACTTC
TRBV7-9	TRBD1	.	TRBJ2-3	CASSLRQGPDTQYF	TGTGCCAGCAGCCTAAGACAGGGCCCAGATACGCAGTATTTT
TRBV19	.	.	TRBJ1-2	CATHGGGGYTF	TGTGCCACTCATGGGGGTGGAGGCTACACCTTC
TRBV6-6	TRBD1	few	TRBJ1-2	CASSRDRADYGYTF	TGTGCCAGCAGTAGGGACAGGGCCGACTATGGCTACACCTTC
TRBV7-2	.	few	TRBJ2-3	CASSLDRVDTQYF	TGTGCCAGCAGCTTAGACAGGGTCGATACGCAGTATTTT
TRBV16	TRBD2	.	TRBJ2-1	CASTQTSGSNEQFF	TGTGCCAGCACCCAGACTAGCGGGAGCAATGAGCAGTTCTTC
TRBV7-3	.	few	TRBJ2-3	CASGSTRGSNTQYF	TGTGCCAGCGGGTCGACTAGAGGGTCCAATACGCAGTATTTT